One T cell receptor beta chain is described in this entry. The antigen is unknown. The method was immunoSEQ multiplex PCR; TCRdb's version includes in-frame clones alone and lacks a portion of them. The table includes roughly 1 million clones, around 74% detected once. The CDR3 sequence is 16 residues long. This sample was included in a study of shared clonotypes between healthy human individuals. Study-level findings and limits: Memory subsets generally showed lower estimated richness than naive subsets.

This TCR derives from a young man in good health. This chain connects TRBV21-1 to TRBJ1-6; the table gives TRBD1 as D, unverified against the DNA. TRBV21-1 is tagged as a pseudogene. What was sequenced was memory CD4+ T cells sorted from blood. Documented subset: CD45RA-negative fraction. The CDR3 loop reads CASSTRTGVYNSPLHF. DNA for the CDR3: TGTGCCAGCAGCACCCGGACAGGGGTCTATAATTCACCCCTCCACTTT.